These 30 T cell receptor beta chains came from one sample sequenced in a study of CD8 T cell repertoires and HIV-1 epitope variants. Assay used: immunoSEQ multiplex PCR; TCRdb lists only in-frame clones, some missing. The table shows under 6,500 clones, with 65% to 70% occurring only once. Their recognized antigens are unknown. The material sequenced was cultured CD8+ T cells derived from PBMCs. Receptors originate from a male donor with HIV.

The chain combines TRBV7-9 with TRBJ1-4; TRBD1 agrees at 10 bases. The CDR3 totals 17 residues. With 6 bases clipped from V and 7 bases from J, the junction kept 14 bases outside the gene matches. The germline V gene has CDR1 SEHNR and CDR2 FQNEAQ (reference sequence). The CDR3 region has the DNA TGTGCCAGCAGGCGAACCGGGACAGGGGTTTTGGGTGAAAAACTGTTTTTT. Translation gives CASRRTGTGVLGEKLFF.

This chain connects TRBV6-1 to TRBJ2-5, with a possible D match to TRBD1 (7 bases). Trimming stripped 2 bases from V and 4 bases from J, with 20 bases between. Germline V gene sequence: CDR1 MNHNS, CDR2 SASEGT. The CDR3 has 17 amino acids. The CDR3 nucleotides read TGTGCCAGCAGTGAACTCCTCGGGGACAGCGGGTCAGAGACCCAGTACTTC. Translated: CASSELLGDSGSETQYF.

This chain joins TRBV4-1 and TRBJ2-7; no clear D gene. CDR3 length: 13 residues. Trimming stripped 4 bases from V and 3 bases from J, with 10 bases between. Germline V gene data show CDR1 as MGHRA and CDR2 as YSYEKL. CDR3 in DNA: TGCGCCAGCAGCCGTATACTCGACTACGAGCAGTACTTC. Translation: CASSRILDYEQYF.

This rearrangement joins TRBV27 to TRBJ2-3; 8 positions match TRBD2. The CDR3 has 15 residues. Germline values: CDR1 MNHEY, CDR2 SMNVEV (reference sequence). With V trimmed by 5 bases and J by 3 bases, 7 bases remained unmatched. In DNA, the CDR3 is TGTGCCAGCAGTCCCTCCGGCGGGGGGACAGATACGCAGTATTTT. Its translation: CASSPSGGGTDTQYF.

The chain combines TRBV28 with TRBJ2-3, with a possible D match to TRBD1 (7 bases). The CDR3 is 17 residues long. CDR1 and CDR2 (germline): MDHEN, SYDVKM. Deletions cut 3 bases from V and 2 bases from J, with 18 bases between. DNA for the CDR3: TGTGCCAGCAGTTTGGAGGGGACAGACTCATTCACAGATACGCAGTATTTT. It is translated as CASSLEGTDSFTDTQYF.

A few counts support this clone. The rearrangement uses TRBV7-9 and TRBJ1-1; D is unresolved. The V end was cut by 7 bases, the J end by 3 bases, with 3 bases between. Germline V CDR1 and CDR2: SEHNR, FQNEAQ (reference sequence). The CDR3 runs to 10 residues. CDR3 sequence (DNA): TGTGCCAGCAAGGACACTGAAGCTTTCTTT. Amino acids: CASKDTEAFF.

This clone came up a few times. The chain couples TRBV11-1 to TRBJ2-7, with 11 bases lining up with TRBD2. CDR1 and CDR2 from the germline V gene are SGHAT and FQDESV (reference sequence). V shed 5 bases, J shed 2 bases, and the junction held 5 bases outside the gene matches. The CDR3 is 15 residues long. This CDR3 is CASSPGLAETYEQYF. The CDR3 nucleotides read TGTGCCAGCAGCCCGGGACTAGCGGAGACCTACGAGCAGTACTTC.

Only a few counts were recorded for this clone. The chain has TRBV5-1 and TRBJ2-7; D is perhaps TRBD1 (7 bases). The germline V gene encodes CDR1 SGHRS and CDR2 YFSETQ. With 4 bases removed from V and 0 bases from J, the gap between germline ends came to 11 bases. The CDR3 runs to 14 residues. CDR3 sequence reads: CASSPGDSSYEQYF. CDR3 coding DNA: TGCGCCAGCAGCCCGGGGGACAGCTCCTACGAGCAGTACTTC.

The rearrangement links TRBV7-9 to TRBJ2-7, with D tentatively TRBD2 (6 bases). The length of the CDR3 is 15 residues. Germline V gene lookup returns CDR1 SEHNR and CDR2 FQNEAQ (reference sequence). V was cut by 0 bases and J by 6 bases, with 15 bases left in between. The CDR3 here is CASSLAGSQAGEQYF. CDR3 in DNA: TGTGCCAGCAGCTTAGCCGGGAGCCAGGCCGGCGAGCAGTACTTC.

The chain employs TRBV30 and TRBJ2-7, with D perhaps matching TRBD1 or TRBD2 (5 bases each). The CDR3 is 15 residues long. V was clipped by 1 base and J by 2 bases, with 15 bases between them. Germline-derived CDR1 and CDR2 are GTSNPN and SVGIG (reference sequence). In DNA, the CDR3 is TGTGCCTGGAGTGGGGACGTCTCCAGAACCTACGAGCAGTACTTC. Its translation: CAWSGDVSRTYEQYF.

The rearrangement links TRBV28 to TRBJ2-1, with D maybe TRBD1 (5 bases). V dropped 4 bases and J dropped 5 bases, with 12 bases sitting between them. Germline V gene data show CDR1 as MDHEN and CDR2 as SYDVKM. This CDR3 has 14 residues. The CDR3 DNA follows: TGTGCCAGCAGTTATTACAGGTACGACAATGAGCAGTTCTTC. This sequence encodes CASSYYRYDNEQFF.

V gene TRBV19 combines with J gene TRBJ2-3; perhaps TRBD2 as D (5 bases). Trimming took off 7 bases at V and 5 bases at J, with 16 bases between the two ends. CDR1 is LNHDA and CDR2 is SQIVND in the germline V gene (reference sequence). The CDR3 is made up of 14 amino acids. This chain's CDR3 is CASKPQRRQDTQYF. The CDR3, as DNA: TGTGCCAGTAAGCCACAAAGGAGGCAAGATACGCAGTATTTT.

V gene TRBV19 combines with J gene TRBJ1-1; TRBD1 agrees at 8 bases. Germline V CDR1 and CDR2: LNHDA, SQIVND (reference sequence). J gave up 11 bases and V 11 bases, and 10 bases lay outside the gene matches. The CDR3 loop spans 11 amino acids. In nucleotides, the CDR3 is TGTGCCTTCTCAGGGGGCGCGGGGGCTTTCTTT. Translating gives CAFSGGAGAFF.

This clone was counted between two and nine times. The V gene is TRBV21-1, the J gene TRBJ2-3; the table's D call, TRBD1, has no DNA check behind it. TRBV21-1 is tagged as a pseudogene. CDR3 length: 15 amino acids. The CDR3 is CASSKARPVWDTQYF. The CDR3 DNA sequence: TGTGCCAGCAGCAAAGCTCGCCCAGTCTGGGATACGCAGTATTTT.

The rearrangement links TRBV28 to TRBJ2-5; D not resolved. The end of the DNA is better explained by TRBJ2-7, so the J call may be wrong. Germline V gene sequence: CDR1 MDHEN, CDR2 SYDVKM. This CDR3 is built from 13 residues. The CDR3 spells CASSLTPRNEQYF. DNA of the CDR3: TGTGCCAGCAGTCTTACTCCGAGAAACGAGCAGTACTTC.

J is TRBJ2-7 and V is TRBV4-2; the match to TRBD1 covers 10 bases. This CDR3 is 15 amino acids long. The germline V gene encodes CDR1 LGHNA and CDR2 YNFKEQ. V shed 4 bases, J shed 4 bases, and the junction held 7 bases outside the gene matches. CDR3 amino acids: CASSPRTGGRYEQYF. The CDR3 bases are TGTGCCAGCAGCCCACGGACAGGGGGAAGGTACGAGCAGTACTTC.

The gene calls are TRBV13 and TRBJ1-2, with 7 bases matching TRBD1. The CDR3 consists of 14 residues. Germline CDR1 is PRHDT and CDR2 is FYEKMQ (reference sequence). With 1 base clipped from V and 4 bases from J, the junction kept 3 bases outside the gene matches. CDR3 protein: CASSLAGGVYGYTF. The CDR3 nucleotides are TGTGCCAGCAGCTTAGCAGGGGGGGTCTATGGCTACACCTTC.

The CDR3: CASGPAPGELFF. CDR3 sequence (DNA): TGTGCCAGCGGCCCAGCGCCCGGGGAGCTGTTTTTT. The gene calls are TRBV2 and TRBJ2-2, with D uncertain. CDR3 length: 12 residues. The V gene's germline CDR1 is SNHLY and CDR2 FYNNEI. V lost 8 bases to trimming and J lost 6 bases, with 10 bases between them.

J is TRBJ2-7 and V is TRBV5-1; D may be TRBD1 (6 bases). This CDR3 contains 15 residues. Germline values: CDR1 SGHRS, CDR2 YFSETQ. Trimming stripped 3 bases from V and 3 bases from J, with 16 bases between. CDR3 region: CASSSTGIGVYEQYF. CDR3 DNA: TGCGCCAGCAGCTCCACAGGGATAGGAGTCTACGAGCAGTACTTC. The full variable domain, with the rest looked up from reference TRBV5-1 and TRBJ2-7, is KAGVTQTPRYLIKTRGQQVTLSCSPISGHRSVSWYQQTPGQGLQFLFEYFSETQRNKGNFPGRFSGRQFSNSRSEMNVSTLELGDSALYLCASSSTGIGVYEQYFGPGTRLTVT.

This clone was detected a few times. The V gene is TRBV29-1, the J gene TRBJ1-2, with D possibly being TRBD1 (6 bases). Trimming shortened V by 8 bases and J by 4 bases, and 14 bases separated the two germline ends. The germline V gene has CDR1 SQVTM and CDR2 ANQGSEA. The CDR3 extends over 12 amino acids. The CDR3 coding sequence is TGCAGCACGACTCAGGGGAGCTATGGCTACACCTTC. It yields the protein CSTTQGSYGYTF.

This chain links TRBV28 with TRBJ2-1; 8 nucleotides match TRBD1. Trimming removed 4 bases from V and 8 bases from J; junction bases left unmatched: 1. This CDR3 spans 12 amino acids. Per the germline V gene, CDR1 is MDHEN and CDR2 is SYDVKM. CDR3 in amino acids: CASSYRGDEQFF. CDR3 nucleotide sequence: TGTGCCAGCAGTTACAGGGGGGATGAGCAGTTCTTC. Together with reference TRBV28 and TRBJ2-1, the CDR3 gives the full variable domain: DVKVTQSSRYLVKRTGEKVFLECVQDMDHENMFWYRQDPGLGLRLIYFSYDVKMKEKGDIPEGYSVSREKKERFSLILESASTNQTSMYLCASSYRGDEQFFGPGTRLTVL.

This clone is a singleton in its sample. This chain links TRBV9 with TRBJ1-6, with D possibly matching TRBD1 (6 bases). Looked up from germline, CDR1 is SGDLS and CDR2 is YYNGEE. The CDR3 spans 14 residues. With 3 bases removed from V and 7 bases from J, the gap between germline ends came to 11 bases. CDR3 DNA: TGTGCCAGCAGCGCCGGCAGGGGCAATTCACCCCTCCACTTT. It encodes CASSAGRGNSPLHF.

This clone was seen only a few times. The chain couples TRBV28 to TRBJ1-5, with D uncertain. This CDR3 is 14 amino acids long. Per the germline V gene, CDR1 is MDHEN and CDR2 is SYDVKM. Deletions cut 5 bases from V and 0 bases from J, with 8 bases between. CDR3 sequence: CASSPSSSNQPQHF. CDR3 sequence (DNA): TGTGCCAGCAGTCCCTCGAGTAGCAATCAGCCCCAGCATTTT.

The gene calls are TRBV21-1 and TRBJ1-4. TRBV21-1 has pseudogene status. This CDR3 has 15 amino acids. The CDR3 coding sequence is TGTGCCAGCAGCAAAGAGAACGGAGGAAGGGAAAAACTGTTTTTT. This encodes CASSKENGGREKLFF.

The chain links TRBV6-5 to TRBJ2-3; D may match TRBD1 or TRBD2 (6 bases each). The CDR3 is 15 amino acids. V dropped 8 bases and J dropped 2 bases, with 17 bases sitting between them. The germline V gene encodes CDR1 MNHEY and CDR2 SVGAGI. The CDR3 DNA is TGTGCCAGCGGGGGGCTAACCGACCACACAGATACGCAGTATTTT. Its translation: CASGGLTDHTDTQYF.

The chain recombines TRBV6-5 with TRBJ2-7, with 7 nucleotides matching TRBD1. This CDR3 comprises 12 residues. J was trimmed by 7 bases and V by 2 bases; bases with no gene match: 2. From germline, CDR1 is MNHEY and CDR2 SVGAGI. The CDR3 region is CASSYARGEQYF. DNA of the CDR3: TGTGCCAGCAGTTACGCCAGGGGGGAGCAGTACTTC.

The CDR3 loop reads CASSLMSGSTDTQYF. CDR3 sequence (DNA): TGTGCCAGCAGTTTAATGTCAGGGAGCACAGATACGCAGTATTTT. The V call is TRBV28, the J call TRBJ2-3, with D possibly TRBD1 on 5 matching bases. Germline-derived CDR1 and CDR2 are MDHEN and SYDVKM. The germline V and J ends were trimmed by 2 bases and 0 bases, with 9 bases remaining between them. CDR3 length: 15 amino acids.

The chain combines TRBV7-3 with TRBJ2-1; 10 nucleotides agree with TRBD1. This CDR3 is built from 15 residues. V was clipped by 5 bases and J by 4 bases; unmatched bases: 5. CDR1 and CDR2 (germline): SGHTA, FQGTGA. CDR3 region: CASSTGGQGYNEQFF. The CDR3 nucleotides are TGTGCCAGCAGCACAGGGGGACAGGGGTACAATGAGCAGTTCTTC.

The chain has TRBV7-8 and TRBJ1-6; 11 bases match TRBD1. The germline gives CDR1 SGHVS, CDR2 FQNEAQ. The CDR3 sequence is 16 residues long. After removal of 4 bases from V and 6 bases from J, the junction contained 5 bases not matched to a gene. The CDR3 protein is CASSSRGTGGNSPLHF. The CDR3 DNA sequence: TGTGCCAGCAGCTCTAGGGGGACAGGGGGTAATTCACCCCTCCACTTT. The whole variable domain, filled in from reference TRBV7-8 and TRBJ1-6, reads GAGVSQSPRYKVAKRGQDVALRCDPISGHVSLFWYQQALGQGPEFLTYFQNEAQLDKSGLPSDRFFAERPEGSVSTLKIQRTQQEDSAVYLCASSSRGTGGNSPLHFGNGTRLTVT.

This chain connects TRBV7-8 to TRBJ1-1; no clear D gene. V was trimmed by 5 bases and J by 2 bases, leaving 12 bases between them. Germline assignment: CDR1 SGHVS and CDR2 FQNEAQ. The CDR3 spans 14 residues. CDR3 in amino acids: CASSILQVNTEAFF. The CDR3 DNA sequence: TGTGCCAGCAGCATTCTACAAGTAAACACTGAAGCTTTCTTT.